This TCR beta chain was captured in a study of blood T cells in healthy people across ages. In the study overall: Using template switching, researchers captured about one barcoded beta molecule for each two T cells.

Roughly 10 milliliters was the volume of peripheral blood drawn from each donor. Trimming cost V 2 bases and J 2 bases, with 9 bases left between them. Looked up from germline, CDR1 is SNHLY and CDR2 is FYNNEI. This CDR3 comprises 14 residues. On this clonotype itself: No antigen is known for it.

Study-wide results and limits: In these data, TCR beta diversity tracked strongly with naive T cell percentage. TCR beta diversity per million T cells fell roughly linearly with age.

A second PCR, run for roughly 7 to 11 cycles, used a sample-barcoded 5' primer plus a J-beta primer mix. Using its own MiXCR run on the 5' RACE reads, TCRdb lists one record per CDR3 protein. The repertoire has 780,000 or so distinct CDR3 sequences, just over 55% of them found once; the top ten carry approximately 24%. V and J are TRBV2 and TRBJ2-5; D remains ambiguous. Sequenced sample: blood. The receptor comes from a man aged 40-49 years in good health. This CDR3 is CASSEMDLQETQYF. The CDR3 DNA sequence: TGTGCCAGCAGTGAAATGGACCTTCAAGAGACCCAGTACTTC.